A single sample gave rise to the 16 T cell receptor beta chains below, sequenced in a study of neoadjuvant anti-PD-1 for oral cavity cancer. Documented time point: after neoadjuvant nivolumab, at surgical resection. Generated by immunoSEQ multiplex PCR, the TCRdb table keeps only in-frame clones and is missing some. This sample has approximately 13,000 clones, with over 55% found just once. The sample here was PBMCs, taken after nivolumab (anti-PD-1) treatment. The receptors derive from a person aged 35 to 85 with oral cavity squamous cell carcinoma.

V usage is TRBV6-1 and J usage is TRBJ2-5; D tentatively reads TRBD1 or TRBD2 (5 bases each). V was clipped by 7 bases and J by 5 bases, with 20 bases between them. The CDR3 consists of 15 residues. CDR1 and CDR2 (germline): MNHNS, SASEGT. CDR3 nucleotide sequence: TGTGCCAGCAACCCTACCGGGCTGAGGGGTGAGACCCAGTACTTC. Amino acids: CASNPTGLRGETQYF.

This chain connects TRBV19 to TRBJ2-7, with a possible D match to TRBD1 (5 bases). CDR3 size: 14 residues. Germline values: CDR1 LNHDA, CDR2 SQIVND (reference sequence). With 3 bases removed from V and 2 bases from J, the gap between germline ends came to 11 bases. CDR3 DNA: TGTGCCAGTAGTATGCAGGGCCTTGCCTACGAGCAGTACTTC. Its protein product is CASSMQGLAYEQYF.

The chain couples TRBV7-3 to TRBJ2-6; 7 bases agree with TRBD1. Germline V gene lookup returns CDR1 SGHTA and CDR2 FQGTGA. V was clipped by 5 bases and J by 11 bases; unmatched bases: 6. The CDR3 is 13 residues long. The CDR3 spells CASSVQGVDVLTF. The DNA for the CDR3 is TGTGCCAGCAGCGTCCAGGGGGTTGACGTCCTGACTTTC.

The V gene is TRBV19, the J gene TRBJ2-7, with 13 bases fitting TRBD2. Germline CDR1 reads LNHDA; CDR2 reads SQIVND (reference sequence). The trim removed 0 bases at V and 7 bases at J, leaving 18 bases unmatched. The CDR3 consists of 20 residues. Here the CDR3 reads CASSIDHTGRPGTSGKEQYF. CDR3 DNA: TGTGCCAGTAGTATAGATCATACAGGACGGCCGGGGACTAGCGGGAAAGAGCAGTACTTC.

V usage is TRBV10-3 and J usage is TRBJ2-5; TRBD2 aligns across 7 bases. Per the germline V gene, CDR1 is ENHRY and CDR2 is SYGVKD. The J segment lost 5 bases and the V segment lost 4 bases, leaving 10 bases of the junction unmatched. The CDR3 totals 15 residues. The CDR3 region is CAISVGTGGGETQYF. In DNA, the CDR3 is TGTGCCATCAGTGTGGGGACGGGAGGAGGGGAGACCCAGTACTTC.

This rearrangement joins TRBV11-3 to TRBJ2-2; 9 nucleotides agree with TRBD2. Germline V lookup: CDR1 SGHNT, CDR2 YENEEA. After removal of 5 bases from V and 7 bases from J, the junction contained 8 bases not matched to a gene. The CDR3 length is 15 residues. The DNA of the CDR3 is TGTGCCAGCAGCGCAGCGGGAGGCGCAGGCGGGGAGCTGTTTTTT. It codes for CASSAAGGAGGELFF.

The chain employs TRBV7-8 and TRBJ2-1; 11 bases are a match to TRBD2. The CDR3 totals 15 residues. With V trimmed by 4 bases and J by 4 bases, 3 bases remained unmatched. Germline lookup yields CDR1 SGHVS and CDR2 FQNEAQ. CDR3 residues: CASSSSGRLYNEQFF. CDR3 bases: TGTGCCAGCAGCTCTAGCGGGAGGCTTTACAATGAGCAGTTCTTC.

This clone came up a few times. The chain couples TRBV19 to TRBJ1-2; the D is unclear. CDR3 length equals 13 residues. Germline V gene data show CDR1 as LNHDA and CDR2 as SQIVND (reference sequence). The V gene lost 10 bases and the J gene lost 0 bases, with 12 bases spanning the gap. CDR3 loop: CATRPRANYGYTF. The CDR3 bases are TGTGCCACCCGACCGAGAGCTAACTATGGCTACACCTTC.

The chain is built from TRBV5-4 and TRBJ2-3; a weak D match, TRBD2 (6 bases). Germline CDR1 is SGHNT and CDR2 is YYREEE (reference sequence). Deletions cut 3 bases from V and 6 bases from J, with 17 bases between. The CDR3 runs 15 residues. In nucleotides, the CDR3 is TGTGCCAGCAGCTCGGCCGGGACTGTCCGGGATACGCAGTATTTT. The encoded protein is CASSSAGTVRDTQYF.

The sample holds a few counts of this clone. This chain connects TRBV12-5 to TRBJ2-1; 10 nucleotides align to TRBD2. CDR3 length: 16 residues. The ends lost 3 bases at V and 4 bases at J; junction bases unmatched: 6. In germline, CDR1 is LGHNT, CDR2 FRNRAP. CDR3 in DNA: TGTGCTAGTGGTTTAGGACTAGCGGAACTGTACAATGAGCAGTTCTTC. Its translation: CASGLGLAELYNEQFF.

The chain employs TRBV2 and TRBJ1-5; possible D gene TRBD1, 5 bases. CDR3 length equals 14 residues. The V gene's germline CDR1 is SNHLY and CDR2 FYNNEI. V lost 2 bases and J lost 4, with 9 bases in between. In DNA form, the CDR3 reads TGTGCCAGCAGTGAAAAGGGGAGAAATCAGCCCCAGCATTTT. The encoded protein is CASSEKGRNQPQHF.

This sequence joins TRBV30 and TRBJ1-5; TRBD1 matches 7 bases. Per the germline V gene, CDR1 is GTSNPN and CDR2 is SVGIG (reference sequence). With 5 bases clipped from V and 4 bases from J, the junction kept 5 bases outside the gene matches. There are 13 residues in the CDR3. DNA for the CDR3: TGTGCCTGGCGACAGGGTTCTAATCAGCCCCAGCATTTT. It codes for CAWRQGSNQPQHF.

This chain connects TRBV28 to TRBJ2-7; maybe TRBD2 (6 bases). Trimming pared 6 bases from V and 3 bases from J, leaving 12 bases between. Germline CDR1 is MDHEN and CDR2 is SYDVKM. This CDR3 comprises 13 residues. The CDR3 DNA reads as TGTGCCAGCAGCAAGGCGGGACTCTACGAGCAGTACTTC. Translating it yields CASSKAGLYEQYF.

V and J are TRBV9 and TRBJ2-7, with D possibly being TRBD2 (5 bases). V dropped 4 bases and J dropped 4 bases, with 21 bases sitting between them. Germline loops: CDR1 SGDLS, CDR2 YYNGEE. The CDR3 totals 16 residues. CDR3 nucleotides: TGTGCCAGCAGCCATGGTTCCGGGATTTTTGAGTACGAGCAGTACTTC. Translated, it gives CASSHGSGIFEYEQYF.

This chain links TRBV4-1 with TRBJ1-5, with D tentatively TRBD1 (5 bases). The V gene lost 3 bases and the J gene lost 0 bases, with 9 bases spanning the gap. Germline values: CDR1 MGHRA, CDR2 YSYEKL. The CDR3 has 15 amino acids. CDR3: CASSQGRNSNQPQHF. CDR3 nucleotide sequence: TGCGCCAGCAGCCAGGGACGGAATAGCAATCAGCCCCAGCATTTT.

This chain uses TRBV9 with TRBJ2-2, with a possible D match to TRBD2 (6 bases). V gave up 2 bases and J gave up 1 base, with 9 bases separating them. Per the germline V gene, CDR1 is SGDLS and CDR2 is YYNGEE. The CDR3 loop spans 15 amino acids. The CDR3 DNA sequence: TGTGCCAGCAGCGTGGTAGCGGTGAACACCGGGGAGCTGTTTTTT. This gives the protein CASSVVAVNTGELFF.